This entry features one T cell receptor beta chain sequence. Its target antigen remains unknown. Qualities for individual bases were not recorded, and no much larger clone is one base off. This entry belongs to a study of blood T cell repertoires in COVID-19 (TCRdb year 2020). With respect to the entire study: Collaborator samples came from the United States, Italy and Spain and covered acute and convalescent phases of COVID-19. The prospective study material was composed of cDNA or gDNA derived from T cells, B-cell-depleted T cells, or PBMCs. Deeply sampled blood TCRbeta repertoires from subjects exposed to, actively infected with, or recovered from COVID-19 were included in the dataset. The repertoires were made available in a free public database intended to serve as a resource for research on the immune response to SARS-CoV-2. The samples were drawn from the first 160 participants of the ongoing ImmuneRACE study and from over a thousand subjects provided by 6 global collaborators. Sample metadata almost always included a de-identified subject ID, COVID-19 status, age in years and sex. Where available, HLA class I and class II types were obtained from metadata supplied by the sample provider rather than from assay-based typing.

The CDR1 and CDR2 encoded by the germline V gene are SGHTA and FQGNSA. At the junction V is shortened by 5 bases and J by 9 bases; bases outside the gene matches: 11. The CDR3 goes from the cysteine to the phenylalanine over 17 residues. The CDR3 DNA has 51 bases and is translated from base 1. On the study overall, not on this receptor specifically: The amount of clinical and demographic metadata varied by source and participant and was provided uncurated.

TCRbeta CDR3 regions were amplified from genomic DNA using the immunoSEQ Assay, a bias-controlled multiplex PCR. The original methods were these. Nucleated cell counts per sample were estimated from amplification of reference gene primers within the assay. To quantify the absolute abundance of each unique TCRbeta CDR3 rearrangement, sequence reads were collapsed and filtered. Productive Simpson clonality was computed per sample as the square root of Simpson's diversity index over productive rearrangements. TCRdb took this table from immuneACCESS and kept in-frame rearrangements with V and J called. Such tables lack part of the clones; where checked against another copy, unresolved V genes explain under half of the gap, and the rest is unexplained. V and J calls plus clone size are reproduced from that table; the DNA served to infer D and trimming. The sample records 240,000 or so clones, roughly 86% of which are singletons. Approximately 7.2% of the sample rests with the top ten.

Each collaborating institution followed its own protocols to collect whole blood in K2EDTA tubes. Collaborator samples were shipped for TCRbeta analysis as frozen whole blood, isolated PBMCs, or DNA extracted from either sample type. This TCR came from a woman in her 70s with active or convalescent COVID-19. Sample: peripheral blood. This chain is built from TRBV7-2 and TRBJ2-1; 15 central nucleotides agree with TRBD2. The CDR3 corresponds to CASSPRTSGGAGVEQFF. The DNA sequence follows: TGTGCCAGCAGCCCCCGGACTAGCGGGGGGGCCGGCGTTGAGCAGTTCTTC.